These 2 T cell receptor beta chains came from one sample sequenced in a study of blood T cell repertoires in COVID-19. Profiling relied on immunoSEQ multiplex PCR, and the TCRdb table lists in-frame clones only, not all of them. Among 400,000 or so clones listed, 80% to 90% were seen once. Sequenced: PBMCs or T cells enriched from blood (not recorded which). The receptors originated from a man aged 25 to 45 who had recovered from COVID-19.

The rearrangement links TRBV6-5 to TRBJ2-2; a possible D gene is TRBD1 (6 bases). Germline V gene lookup returns CDR1 MNHEY and CDR2 SVGAGI. The CDR3 has 14 amino acids. V was clipped by 2 bases and J by 5 bases, with 9 bases between them. CDR3 in amino acids: CASSYVRGTGELFF. CDR3 DNA sequence: TGTGCCAGCAGTTACGTCAGGGGAACCGGGGAGCTGTTTTTT.

The genes are TRBV28 and TRBJ2-2; possibly TRBD2 for D (5 bases). The CDR3 is 13 amino acids. CDR1 and CDR2 (germline): MDHEN, SYDVKM. The ends were cut back, 2 bases at V and 4 bases at J, with 5 bases in the middle. The CDR3 reads CASSLTSTGELFF. The CDR3, as DNA: TGTGCCAGCAGTTTAACTAGCACCGGGGAGCTGTTTTTT.